These 18 T cell receptor beta chains came from one sample sequenced in a study of blood T cell repertoires in COVID-19. Repertoires were generated with immunoSEQ multiplex PCR, while TCRdb's copy carries only in-frame clones and drops some. The sample lists under 95,000 clones; approximately 86% were seen once. Sequencing was done on a sample of peripheral blood. The receptors stem from a woman of 80 years or more with acute or convalescent COVID-19.

The chain joins TRBV6-1 to TRBJ2-1; 14 nucleotides match TRBD2. The CDR3 is 16 amino acids. Germline loops: CDR1 MNHNS, CDR2 SASEGT. With V trimmed by 3 bases and J by 5 bases, 3 bases remained unmatched. CDR3 sequence reads: CASSELGLAGDNEQFF. The CDR3 DNA reads as TGTGCCAGCAGTGAGTTGGGACTAGCGGGGGACAATGAGCAGTTCTTC.

V and J are TRBV7-2 and TRBJ2-1, with D possibly TRBD2 on 5 matching bases. CDR3 length: 15 residues. V lost 5 bases to trimming and J lost 5 bases, with 16 bases between them. The germline V gene encodes CDR1 SGHTA and CDR2 FQGNSA. CDR3 nucleotides: TGTGCCAGCAGCCCGGGATATCTCTTAAACAATGAGCAGTTCTTC. Its translation is CASSPGYLLNNEQFF.

This clone was recorded only once. The rearrangement joins TRBV7-2 to TRBJ2-1; 14 bases are shared with TRBD2. Germline values: CDR1 SGHTA, CDR2 FQGNSA. This CDR3 is 15 amino acids long. Trimming at V came to 5 bases and at J to 10 bases, leaving 7 bases not matched to a gene. The CDR3 reads CASSPQRTSGGEQFF. The CDR3 region has the DNA TGTGCCAGCAGCCCCCAACGGACTAGCGGGGGGGAGCAGTTCTTC.

The chain joins TRBV12-5 to TRBJ2-2; 7 nucleotides agree with TRBD2. The germline V gene encodes CDR1 LGHNT and CDR2 FRNRAP. The CDR3 covers 16 residues. V dropped 6 bases and J dropped 5; count of bases not matched to a gene: 12. The CDR3 reads CASGSITGLLTGELFF. The CDR3 DNA reads as TGTGCTAGTGGCTCTATCACGGGACTATTAACCGGGGAGCTGTTTTTT.

This clone was seen more than once but under ten times. In DNA form, the CDR3 reads TGTGCCAGCAGCCTGGGGGGGGCCGGCACCGGGGAGCTGTTTTTT. Translation gives CASSLGGAGTGELFF. V is TRBV3-1 (or the pseudogene TRBV3-2) and J is TRBJ2-2; D is perhaps TRBD2 (7 bases). V was cut by 4 bases and J by 4 bases, with 13 bases left in between. CDR3 length: 15 residues. CDR1 and CDR2 (germline): LGHDT, YNNKEL (reference sequence).

This chain links TRBV5-6 with TRBJ2-2, with 7 bases that match TRBD2. The V segment lost 3 bases and the J segment 8 bases; nucleotides outside the gene matches: 13. The CDR3 totals 16 residues. The germline gives CDR1 SGHDT, CDR2 YYEEEE. The CDR3 is CASSSEKRGISGELFF. The DNA of the CDR3 is TGTGCCAGCAGCTCGGAGAAGCGGGGTATTTCAGGGGAGCTGTTTTTT.

V is TRBV28 and J is TRBJ2-2, with 7 bases identical to TRBD2. Per germline, CDR1 MDHEN and CDR2 SYDVKM. The CDR3 is 12 amino acids. Germline trimming cut 8 bases from V and 7 bases from J; bases unmatched to any gene: 4. DNA for the CDR3: TGTGCCAGCCGGACTAGTGTCGGGGAGCTGTTTTTT. Translated, it gives CASRTSVGELFF. Looking up the rest from reference TRBV28 and TRBJ2-2 gives the full variable domain: DVKVTQSSRYLVKRTGEKVFLECVQDMDHENMFWYRQDPGLGLRLIYFSYDVKMKEKGDIPEGYSVSREKKERFSLILESASTNQTSMYLCASRTSVGELFFGEGSRLTVL.

The genes are TRBV2 and TRBJ1-3; D is possibly TRBD1 (6 bases). Germline CDR1 reads SNHLY; CDR2 reads FYNNEI. The V end lost 6 bases, the J end lost 4 bases, and 7 bases lay between the germline ends. The CDR3 is 12 amino acids. The CDR3 loop reads CASSGTGNTIYF. CDR3 coding DNA: TGTGCCAGCAGCGGGACAGGAAACACCATATATTTT.

The chain employs TRBV19 and TRBJ2-7; 7 bases are shared with TRBD2. The CDR3 sequence is 14 residues long. Germline lookup yields CDR1 LNHDA and CDR2 SQIVND (reference sequence). The V gene end was trimmed by 5 bases and the J gene end by 2 bases; junction bases not matched to a gene: 6. The CDR3 region is CASSPRDYTYEQYF. The CDR3 nucleotides are TGTGCCAGTAGTCCCCGGGACTACACCTACGAGCAGTACTTC. Full variable domain (remainder filled in from reference TRBV19 and TRBJ2-7): DGGITQSPKYLFRKEGQNVTLSCEQNLNHDAMYWYRQDPGQGLRLIYYSQIVNDFQKGDIAEGYSVSREKKESFPLTVTSAQKNPTAFYLCASSPRDYTYEQYFGPGTRLTVT.

The V and J genes are TRBV5-1 and TRBJ2-2; D might be TRBD1 (6 bases). V shed 0 bases and J shed 5 bases, with 8 bases lying between them. This CDR3 contains 14 residues. Germline CDR1 is SGHRS and CDR2 is YFSETQ. The CDR3 region has the DNA TGCGCCAGCAGCTTGGTGGGGGCGACCGGGGAGCTGTTTTTT. This gives the protein CASSLVGATGELFF.

The sample holds a few counts of this clone. The J gene is TRBJ2-2, the V gene TRBV5-8, with 9 bases that match TRBD1. The CDR3 sequence is 15 residues long. Germline V CDR1 and CDR2: SGHTS, YDEGEE. Losses at the gene ends were 4 bases for V and 6 bases for J; bases not matched to a gene: 7. The CDR3 here is CASSHGDRGSGELFF. In DNA form, the CDR3 reads TGTGCCAGCAGCCATGGTGACAGGGGGTCCGGGGAGCTGTTTTTT.

The gene calls are TRBV27 and TRBJ2-1; 7 nucleotides align to TRBD1. This CDR3 comprises 15 residues. J lost 10 bases, V lost 6 bases, and 15 bases had no gene match. Germline CDR1 reads MNHEY; CDR2 reads SMNVEV (reference sequence). The CDR3 loop reads CASSPVGTVWSEQFF. Here the CDR3 DNA reads TGTGCCAGCAGCCCCGTCGGGACAGTTTGGTCGGAGCAGTTCTTC.

This sequence joins TRBV5-1 and TRBJ1-1; D remains unclear. This CDR3 region has 13 residues. V gave up 4 bases and J gave up 6 bases, with 13 bases separating them. From germline, CDR1 is SGHRS and CDR2 YFSETQ. CDR3 region: CASSQDFFAEAFF. CDR3 DNA: TGCGCCAGCAGCCAGGACTTTTTCGCTGAAGCTTTCTTT.

Notes on this clone: One end of the junction fails to match germline, which may point to a read error. This chain uses TRBV7-7 with TRBJ2-5; D might be TRBD1 (6 bases). This CDR3 region has 15 residues. Germline-derived CDR1 and CDR2 are SSHAT and FNYEAQ (reference sequence). CDR3 protein: CASSLVVGARETQYF. In DNA form, the CDR3 reads TGTGCTAGCAGCTTAGTAGTGGGGGCGCGGGAGACCCAGTACTTC.

The chain employs TRBV2 and TRBJ2-7; tentative D call: TRBD1 (6 bases). This CDR3 region has 15 residues. V dropped 2 bases and J dropped 1 base, with 12 bases sitting between them. CDR1 and CDR2 from the germline V gene are SNHLY and FYNNEI. This chain's CDR3 is CASSEPGTQSYEQYF. The CDR3 region has the DNA TGTGCCAGCAGTGAACCCGGGACACAATCCTACGAGCAGTACTTC.

The rearrangement joins TRBV19 to TRBJ1-4; TRBD1 matches at 10 bases. Per germline, CDR1 LNHDA and CDR2 SQIVND (reference sequence). Germline trimming cut 3 bases from V and 15 bases from J; bases unmatched to any gene: 22. The length of the CDR3 is 18 residues. The CDR3 protein is CASSITPYRLGTGAAVFF. The CDR3 DNA sequence: TGTGCCAGTAGTATTACGCCCTACCGGTTGGGGACAGGGGCCGCCGTGTTTTTT. Combining the CDR3 with reference TRBV19 and TRBJ1-4 gives the whole variable domain DGGITQSPKYLFRKEGQNVTLSCEQNLNHDAMYWYRQDPGQGLRLIYYSQIVNDFQKGDIAEGYSVSREKKESFPLTVTSAQKNPTAFYLCASSITPYRLGTGAAVFFGSGTQLSVL.

This clone appeared once. The V gene is TRBV10-3, the J gene TRBJ1-5, with 8 bases fitting TRBD1. Unmatched junction bases numbered 5, after V lost 1 base and J lost 6 bases. This CDR3 is built from 15 residues. Germline V gives CDR1 ENHRY, CDR2 SYGVKD. DNA for the CDR3: TGTGCCATCAGTGAGTTTGGGACAGGTCCTCAGCCCCAGCATTTT. Translated, it gives CAISEFGTGPQPQHF.

V gene TRBV27 combines with J gene TRBJ2-7, with D possibly matching TRBD2 (6 bases). The CDR3 is 14 amino acids. Germline CDR1 reads MNHEY; CDR2 reads SMNVEV (reference sequence). Trimming took 6 bases from V and 2 from J, leaving 14 bases between them. The CDR3 coding sequence is TGTGCCAGCAGCCGCCTCGGGACTGCCTACGAGCAGTACTTC. This translates into CASSRLGTAYEQYF.